The 9 T cell receptor beta chains listed next were all sequenced from one sample in a study of blood T cells in healthy people across ages. PCR was performed a second time for about 7 to 12 cycles using a sample-barcoded 5' primer and a J-beta primer mix. TCRdb analysed the 5' RACE reads with MiXCR anew, one entry per CDR3 protein. The sample has about 680,000 distinct CDR3 sequences, over 45% seen once; the top ten hold roughly 34%. What was sequenced was blood. The receptors shown here come from an older woman in good health.

The chain carries TRBV27 and TRBJ2-4; 9 bases fit TRBD2. The last part of the DNA fits TRBJ2-7 better; the J call may be wrong. The length of the CDR3 is 18 residues. Germline CDR1 and CDR2: MNHEY and SMNVEV (reference sequence). For the CDR3, the DNA is TGTGCCAGCAGTGGCGCGGGAGGGCTTCCCCGCTTTTTATACGAGCAGTACTTC. Translating it yields CASSGAGGLPRFLYEQYF.

J is TRBJ2-1 and V is TRBV20-1, with D perhaps TRBD1 (5 bases). Trimming removed 4 bases at V and 7 bases at J, with 26 bases between. Germline CDR1 DFQATT, CDR2 SNEGSKA (reference sequence). The CDR3 runs 17 residues. The CDR3 DNA sequence: TGCAGTGCTATAAGCCAGACTTTTGGGGCGCAACCGAATGAGCAGTTCTTC. Translated, it gives CSAISQTFGAQPNEQFF.

This clonotype was recorded once. The V call is TRBV7-8, the J call TRBJ2-1; 10 positions match TRBD1. The ends lost 5 bases at V and 5 bases at J; junction bases unmatched: 3. The CDR3 runs 14 residues. Germline V gene sequence: CDR1 SGHVS, CDR2 FQNEAQ. CDR3 sequence reads: CASSRQGADNEQFF. As DNA, the CDR3 is TGTGCCAGCAGCAGACAGGGGGCAGACAATGAGCAGTTCTTC.

V usage is TRBV29-1 and J usage is TRBJ2-7; TRBD1 matches 8 bases. This CDR3 is 13 amino acids long. Germline values: CDR1 SQVTM, CDR2 ANQGSEA. V lost 4 bases and J lost 4; bases outside the gene matches: 6. The CDR3 coding sequence is TGCAGCGTTGGGAAAGGACAGGGATACGAGCAGTACTTC. As protein: CSVGKGQGYEQYF.

This chain links TRBV5-8 with TRBJ2-1; TRBD2 matches at 11 bases. This CDR3 spans 17 amino acids. Trimming cost V 4 bases and J 0 bases; bases outside gene matches: 6. Germline-derived CDR1 and CDR2 are SGHTS and YDEGEE. CDR3: CASSLYGLAGSYNEQFF. For the CDR3, the DNA is TGTGCCAGCAGCCTCTATGGACTAGCGGGCTCCTACAATGAGCAGTTCTTC.

The rearrangement joins TRBV27 to TRBJ1-6, with D possibly being TRBD1 (5 bases). The V end lost 1 base, the J end lost 8 bases, and 12 bases lay between the germline ends. In germline, CDR1 is MNHEY, CDR2 SMNVEV (reference sequence). The CDR3 spans 15 residues. CDR3 coding DNA: TGTGCCAGCAGTTTATTTTCCCAGGGTTATTCACCCCTCCACTTT. Translating it yields CASSLFSQGYSPLHF.

The gene calls are TRBV7-9 and TRBJ1-1; D ambiguous. Germline CDR1 SEHNR, CDR2 FQNEAQ (reference sequence). Between the trimmed V and J ends, which lost 0 bases and 0 bases, there was a span of 11 bases. The CDR3 sequence is 16 residues long. The CDR3 nucleotides read TGTGCCAGCAGCTTAGCGGGTAGGAATATGAACACTGAAGCTTTCTTT. Protein: CASSLAGRNMNTEAFF.

In nucleotides, the CDR3 is TGTGCCAGCAGCTTCGACAGATTTAGCACAGATACGCAGTATTTT. It is translated as CASSFDRFSTDTQYF. The rearrangement joins TRBV7-3 to TRBJ2-3, with D maybe TRBD1 (5 bases). V shed 3 bases and J shed 0 bases, with 10 bases lying between them. This CDR3 has 15 residues. Germline CDR1 reads SGHTA; CDR2 reads FQGTGA. The complete variable domain, with remaining parts taken from reference TRBV7-3 and TRBJ2-3, reads GAGVSQTPSNKVTEKGKYVELRCDPISGHTALYWYRQSLGQGPEFLIYFQGTGAADDSGLPNDRFFAVRPEGSVSTLKIQRTERGDSAVYLCASSFDRFSTDTQYFGPGTRLTVL.

In its sample, this clonotype was seen a few times. The genes are TRBV5-6 and TRBJ2-7; D remains unclear. Germline CDR1 reads SGHDT; CDR2 reads YYEEEE. The CDR3 sequence is 14 residues long. V was pared by 5 bases and J by 6 bases, with 18 bases between. This chain's CDR3 is CASRRRPKGGEQYF. CDR3 coding DNA: TGTGCCAGCAGGCGGCGCCCTAAAGGTGGCGAGCAGTACTTC.